The 5 T cell receptor beta chains in this list originate from one sample, sequenced in a study of cytomegalovirus exposure and HLA in healthy donors. Sequenced by immunoSEQ multiplex PCR; TCRdb stores in-frame clones only, minus some. The sample has about 49,000 clones, roughly 92% seen once. Material: PBMCs. Every receptor here comes from a man aged 18 to 30 in good health and CMV-seronegative.

The chain couples TRBV28 to TRBJ2-4; TRBD2 aligns across 13 bases. CDR1 and CDR2 (germline): MDHEN, SYDVKM. The CDR3 runs to 18 residues. The V gene end was trimmed by 6 bases and the J gene end by 0 bases; junction bases not matched to a gene: 8. CDR3 nucleotide sequence: TGTGCCAGCAGGCAGGGACTAGCGGGATCCCTAGCCAAAAACATTCAGTACTTC. This encodes CASRQGLAGSLAKNIQYF. The entire variable domain, with the rest obtained from reference TRBV28 and TRBJ2-4, is as follows: DVKVTQSSRYLVKRTGEKVFLECVQDMDHENMFWYRQDPGLGLRLIYFSYDVKMKEKGDIPEGYSVSREKKERFSLILESASTNQTSMYLCASRQGLAGSLAKNIQYFGAGTRLSVL.

The chain links TRBV10-1 to TRBJ2-1, with TRBD2 matching 8 bases. CDR3 size: 17 residues. The germline V gene has CDR1 WNHNN and CDR2 SYGVQD (reference sequence). V dropped 0 bases and J dropped 1; count of bases not matched to a gene: 5. For the CDR3, the DNA is TGCGCCAGCAGTGAGTCTGGCGGGAGGTTATCCTACAATGAGCAGTTCTTC. Amino acid sequence: CASSESGGRLSYNEQFF.

The chain employs TRBV19 and TRBJ2-5; 7 bases align to TRBD1. Germline CDR1 LNHDA, CDR2 SQIVND (reference sequence). There are 18 residues in the CDR3. V was clipped by 4 bases and J by 1 base; unmatched bases: 15. The CDR3 coding sequence is TGTGCCAGTAGTAACAGGGGCGCTACACCTGCAGGCCAAGAGACCCAGTACTTC. Its translation: CASSNRGATPAGQETQYF.

The rearrangement joins TRBV27 to TRBJ2-3; TRBD1 agrees at 7 bases. V lost 7 bases and J lost 0; bases outside the gene matches: 16. Germline V gene lookup returns CDR1 MNHEY and CDR2 SMNVEV (reference sequence). The CDR3 is 18 amino acids. This CDR3 is CASTTGPYRGKSTDTQYF. CDR3 coding DNA: TGTGCCAGCACTACGGGCCCCTACAGGGGCAAAAGCACAGATACGCAGTATTTT.

This clone was picked up a small number of times. This rearrangement joins TRBV6-1 to TRBJ2-7; 8 nucleotides match TRBD1. This CDR3 comprises 15 residues. V gave up 1 base and J gave up 2 bases; unmatched junction bases: 4. Germline V lookup: CDR1 MNHNS, CDR2 SASEGT. CDR3 loop: CASSEGQGTPYEQYF. DNA for the CDR3: TGTGCCAGCAGTGAAGGACAGGGGACTCCCTACGAGCAGTACTTC.